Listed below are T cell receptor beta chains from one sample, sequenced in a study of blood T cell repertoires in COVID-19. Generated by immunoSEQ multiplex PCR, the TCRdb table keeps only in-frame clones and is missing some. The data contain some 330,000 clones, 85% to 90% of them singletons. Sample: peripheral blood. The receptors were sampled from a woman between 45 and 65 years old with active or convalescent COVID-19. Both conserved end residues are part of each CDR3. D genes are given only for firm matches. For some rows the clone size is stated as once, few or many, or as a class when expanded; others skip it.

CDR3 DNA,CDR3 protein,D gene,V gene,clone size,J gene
TGTGCCAGCAGCTTAGTTACGGGGGGGCCGGAGACCCAGTACTTC,CASSLVTGGPETQYF,TRBD2,TRBV7-2,NA,TRBJ2-5
TGTGCCAGCAGTTCCGACCTGGCGGGAGGGCCTGAGACCCAGTACTTC,CASSSDLAGGPETQYF,TRBD2,TRBV28,NA,TRBJ2-5
TGTGCCAGCAGCCAAGATATAGGACAATACGAGCAGTACTTC,CASSQDIGQYEQYF,NA,TRBV4-2,NA,TRBJ2-7
TGTGCCAGCAGCGACGGACAGGCGAATTATGGAAACACCATATATTTT,CASSDGQANYGNTIYF,TRBD1,TRBV5-4,NA,TRBJ1-3
TGTGCCAGCAGCCAAGATCCAGGGCCAAATGAGCAGTTCTTC,CASSQDPGPNEQFF,NA,TRBV14,NA,TRBJ2-1
TGTGCCAGCAGCTTAGGCACAGGACTAGCGGGAGGGGGCACCGGGGAGCTGTTTTTT,CASSLGTGLAGGGTGELFF,TRBD2,TRBV7-6,NA,TRBJ2-2
TGTGCCAGTAGTATAGGACAGTATAGCAATCAGCCCCAGCATTTT,CASSIGQYSNQPQHF,NA,TRBV19,NA,TRBJ1-5
TGCGCCAGCAGCCAAGATGGGCAGGGAGGAACTGAAGCTTTCTTT,CASSQDGQGGTEAFF,NA,TRBV4-3,NA,TRBJ1-1
TGTGCCAGCAGCCCAGGATCAGGTACGCAGTATTTT,CASSPGSGTQYF,NA,TRBV3-1/TRBV3-2,NA,TRBJ2-3
TGTGCCAGCAGCCCCCAGGACGAACGGGGGGAAAAACTGTTTTTT,CASSPQDERGEKLFF,NA,TRBV9,once,TRBJ1-4
TGCGCCAGCAGCTTGGAACGGTTGGGCTACACCTTC,CASSLERLGYTF,NA,TRBV5-1,NA,TRBJ1-2
TGTGCCAGCAGCTATCATCTGGAAGCTTTCTTT,CASSYHLEAFF,NA,TRBV6-5,NA,TRBJ1-1
TGTGCCAGTACCCCTGAGGGGACAGGGAAGTTCGTCACCTTC,CASTPEGTGKFVTF,TRBD1,TRBV19,NA,TRBJ1-2
TGTGCCAGCAGCTTTCGACAGGGCAACAATGAGCAGTTCTTC,CASSFRQGNNEQFF,TRBD1,TRBV7-2,NA,TRBJ2-1
TGTGCCAGCAGCCCGGGGAAGGTTTATGATACGCAGTATTTT,CASSPGKVYDTQYF,NA,TRBV7-3,NA,TRBJ2-3
TGTGCCTGGACGGACAGGGTAAAATCACCCCTCCACTTT,CAWTDRVKSPLHF,TRBD1,TRBV30,NA,TRBJ1-6
TGTGCCAGCAGTTACTCAGGGACTAGCAGATACGAGCAGTACTTC,CASSYSGTSRYEQYF,TRBD2,TRBV6-5,NA,TRBJ2-7
TGTGCCAGCAGTCCCTTGGGTGTTGCCATCGGGCAGCCCCAGCATTTT,CASSPLGVAIGQPQHF,NA,TRBV6-2/TRBV6-3,few,TRBJ1-5
TGTGCCTGGAGTCCGGGCCAGGGGGCTTACGAGCAGTACTTC,CAWSPGQGAYEQYF,TRBD1,TRBV30,NA,TRBJ2-7
TGCGCCAGCAGCCCCGCCGACAGGGGGGGCTCACCCCTCCACTTT,CASSPADRGGSPLHF,TRBD1,TRBV4-1,NA,TRBJ1-6
TGTGCCAGCTCACCCAAGGGACTAGCGCGGAGTGTCCACGAGCAGTACTTC,CASSPKGLARSVHEQYF,TRBD2,TRBV18,NA,TRBJ2-7
TGTGCCAGCAGCCTCAACAGGGGGCCCAGCTCTGGAAACACCATATATTTT,CASSLNRGPSSGNTIYF,TRBD1,TRBV7-2,NA,TRBJ1-3
TGTGCCAGAAGCTCCGGGGGAGGCAATGAGCAGTTCTTC,CARSSGGGNEQFF,NA,TRBV5-3,NA,TRBJ2-1
TGCGCCAGCAGTAGAACCCGGGACATGAAGAAACTGTTTTTT,CASSRTRDMKKLFF,NA,TRBV4-3,NA,TRBJ1-4
TGTGCCAGCAGTTACGGCGACCGGGGGGGGGCAGAGACCCAGTACTTC,CASSYGDRGGAETQYF,TRBD2,TRBV6-5,NA,TRBJ2-5
TGTGCCTGGAGCCCGGACAGGCCCGTGATGAATGCTTTCTTT,CAWSPDRPVMNAFF,TRBD1,TRBV30,once,TRBJ1-1
TGTGCCAGCAGCCTAGGGACAGGGGGCGAGAAGGGATATGGCTACACCTTC,CASSLGTGGEKGYGYTF,TRBD1,TRBV3-1/TRBV3-2,NA,TRBJ1-2
TGTGCCAGCGAAGGGGTTGGCTACACCTTC,CASEGVGYTF,NA,TRBV19,NA,TRBJ1-2
TGTGCCAGTAGTATAGGGGACAGCAGCAATCAGCCCCAGCATTTT,CASSIGDSSNQPQHF,TRBD1,TRBV19,NA,TRBJ1-5
TGTGCCAGCTCACCAAAACAGGGGGCAAAACTGTTTTTT,CASSPKQGAKLFF,TRBD1,TRBV18,once,TRBJ1-4
TGTGCCAGCAGGAGACAGGGAGGAAACATTCAGTACTTC,CASRRQGGNIQYF,NA,TRBV7-2,NA,TRBJ2-4
TGTGCCAGCAGCGTAGGATGGGAGACGAACACCGGGGAGCTGTTTTTT,CASSVGWETNTGELFF,NA,TRBV9,NA,TRBJ2-2
TGTGCCAGCAGCCAGGACAGTAGCACAGATACGCAGTATTTT,CASSQDSSTDTQYF,NA,TRBV7-9,NA,TRBJ2-3
TGCGCCAGCAGCTTTGGGCAGGGGAAAGAGACCCAGTACTTC,CASSFGQGKETQYF,NA,TRBV5-1,NA,TRBJ2-5
TGTGCCACCCAATCCGGGACTAGCGGTCGACTAGGCGAGCAGTACTTC,CATQSGTSGRLGEQYF,TRBD2,TRBV28,NA,TRBJ2-7
TGTGCCAGCAGTGGCAGGGATACGCAGTATTTT,CASSGRDTQYF,NA,TRBV12-3/TRBV12-4,NA,TRBJ2-3
TGTGCCAGCAGCTTTGACAGGGGGACCTACAATGAGCAGTTCTTC,CASSFDRGTYNEQFF,TRBD1,TRBV7-2,once,TRBJ2-1
TGTGCCAGCACTTCCAGGTTCTTATACACTGAAGCTTTCTTT,CASTSRFLYTEAFF,NA,TRBV6-5,NA,TRBJ1-1
TGTGCCAGCGGTCCGACAGGGGTTCGGACAGATACGCAGTATTTT,CASGPTGVRTDTQYF,TRBD1,TRBV19,few,TRBJ2-3
TGTGCCAGCAGCCGCGGACAGGGGGCTTCTGGAAACACCATATATTTT,CASSRGQGASGNTIYF,TRBD1,TRBV4-2,NA,TRBJ1-3
TGCGCCAGCAGCTTGTTCGGGGAGGGCACAGATACGCAGTATTTT,CASSLFGEGTDTQYF,NA,TRBV5-1,NA,TRBJ2-3
TGTGCCAGCAGCCCCCGCGGGACGGGGGGTGAGCAGTTCTTC,CASSPRGTGGEQFF,TRBD2,TRBV7-9,NA,TRBJ2-1
TGTGCCAGCTCCCCCGGTCGGTCGGAGACCCAGTACTTC,CASSPGRSETQYF,NA,TRBV18,NA,TRBJ2-5